These T cell receptor beta chains were read from a single sample in a study of T cell responses to AZD1222 COVID-19 vaccine. The repertoire was sequenced with immunoSEQ multiplex PCR; TCRdb's copy has only in-frame clones and lacks some. Of around 170,000 clones in the sample, approximately 91% are singletons; the top ten hold roughly 0.98%. Sample: peripheral blood, taken on day 0 of AZD1222 vaccination. Receptors originate from an adult in good health. Both conserved end residues are part of each CDR3. D genes are given only for firm matches. Size values are once, few and many counts, or a class for expanded clones, and some rows have none.

abundance: NA
v_gene: TRBV19
j_gene: TRBJ2-5
d_gene: NA
CDR3nt: TGTGCCAGTAGTATAGGGGACACGGCGGAGACCCAGTACTTC
CDR3aa: CASSIGDTAETQYF

abundance: NA
v_gene: TRBV10-3
j_gene: TRBJ1-1
d_gene: NA
CDR3nt: TGTGCCATCAGTGAGTCAGTCACGGGCACTGAAGCTTTCTTT
CDR3aa: CAISESVTGTEAFF

abundance: NA
v_gene: TRBV6-6
j_gene: TRBJ1-1
d_gene: NA
CDR3nt: TGTGCCAGCAGTCCTCCATGGACAACGGGGGGCGCCGAGCGCAACACTGAAGCTTTCTTT
CDR3aa: CASSPPWTTGGAERNTEAFF

abundance: NA
v_gene: TRBV7-3
j_gene: TRBJ1-2
d_gene: NA
CDR3nt: TGTGCCAGCAGCTTAACAATGGGGGGGCTCGACTATGGCTACACCTTC
CDR3aa: CASSLTMGGLDYGYTF

abundance: NA
v_gene: TRBV7-2
j_gene: TRBJ2-7
d_gene: NA
CDR3nt: TGTGCCAGCAGTGCGGACCTGGTATATGAGCAGTACTTC
CDR3aa: CASSADLVYEQYF

abundance: NA
v_gene: TRBV6-5
j_gene: TRBJ2-7
d_gene: NA
CDR3nt: TGTGCCAGCAATCCGGCTGTAACCTACGAGCAGTACTTC
CDR3aa: CASNPAVTYEQYF

abundance: NA
v_gene: TRBV3-1/TRBV3-2
j_gene: TRBJ2-1
d_gene: NA
CDR3nt: TGTGCCAGCAGCCAAGACAAGCTAGCACGGCAGTTCTTC
CDR3aa: CASSQDKLARQFF

abundance: NA
v_gene: TRBV18
j_gene: TRBJ2-7
d_gene: TRBD2
CDR3nt: TGTGCCAGCTCACCACTCCCCAGCGGGGGGCCCCACGAGCAGTACTTC
CDR3aa: CASSPLPSGGPHEQYF

abundance: once
v_gene: TRBV18
j_gene: TRBJ2-7
d_gene: TRBD1
CDR3nt: TGTGCCAGCTCACAATCGACAGGGGGCGCCGAGCAGTACTTC
CDR3aa: CASSQSTGGAEQYF

abundance: NA
v_gene: TRBV28
j_gene: TRBJ1-1
d_gene: NA
CDR3nt: TGTGCCAGCAGTTTTTGGGTCAGGGGTGACACTGAAGCTTTCTTT
CDR3aa: CASSFWVRGDTEAFF

abundance: NA
v_gene: TRBV7-2
j_gene: TRBJ2-1
d_gene: NA
CDR3nt: TGTGCCAGCGTAATGCCAAACAGCAATGAGCAGTTCTTC
CDR3aa: CASVMPNSNEQFF

abundance: NA
v_gene: TRBV15
j_gene: TRBJ1-1
d_gene: NA
CDR3nt: TGTGCCACCAGCAGAGATAACCGGGAGTGGGGAGGGCTTTGG
CDR3aa: CATSRDNREWGGLW

abundance: NA
v_gene: TRBV6-6
j_gene: TRBJ1-5
d_gene: NA
CDR3nt: TGTGCCAGCAGCAGCAATCAGCCCCAGCATTTT
CDR3aa: CASSSNQPQHF

abundance: NA
v_gene: TRBV20-1
j_gene: TRBJ2-7
d_gene: TRBD1
CDR3nt: TGCAGTGCTAGTGGGACAGGTTCGTACGAGCAGTACTTC
CDR3aa: CSASGTGSYEQYF

abundance: NA
v_gene: TRBV6-2/TRBV6-3
j_gene: TRBJ2-1
d_gene: NA
CDR3nt: TGTGCCAGCAGTTGGTCCAGCTCCTACAATGAGCAGTTCTTC
CDR3aa: CASSWSSSYNEQFF

abundance: once
v_gene: TRBV10-3
j_gene: TRBJ2-7
d_gene: NA
CDR3nt: TGTGCCATCAGTCAGGAGTACGAGCAGTACTTC
CDR3aa: CAISQEYEQYF

abundance: NA
v_gene: TRBV7-9
j_gene: TRBJ1-6
d_gene: NA
CDR3nt: TGTGCCAGCAGCCCAAAGGGCGATTCACCCCTCCACTTT
CDR3aa: CASSPKGDSPLHF

abundance: NA
v_gene: TRBV3-1/TRBV3-2
j_gene: TRBJ2-7
d_gene: TRBD2
CDR3nt: TGTGCCAGCAGCCACGTGACTAGCGGGAGGGGGTTATACGAGCAGTACTTC
CDR3aa: CASSHVTSGRGLYEQYF

abundance: NA
v_gene: TRBV28
j_gene: TRBJ1-1
d_gene: NA
CDR3nt: TGTGCCAGCAGTTTTTTAGAAGGGGTCGACACTGAAGCTTTCTTT
CDR3aa: CASSFLEGVDTEAFF

abundance: NA
v_gene: TRBV7-9
j_gene: TRBJ1-2
d_gene: NA
CDR3nt: TGTGCCAGCAGCTTACAAGCCGGTGGCTACACCTTC
CDR3aa: CASSLQAGGYTF

abundance: NA
v_gene: TRBV9
j_gene: TRBJ1-6
d_gene: NA
CDR3nt: TGTGCCAGCAGCGCACAGGGTCGGGGTTCACCCCTCCACTTT
CDR3aa: CASSAQGRGSPLHF

abundance: NA
v_gene: TRBV5-1
j_gene: TRBJ2-5
d_gene: NA
CDR3nt: TGCGCCAGCAGCGTTGGCTCGTTAGACGAGACCCAGTACTTC
CDR3aa: CASSVGSLDETQYF

abundance: once
v_gene: TRBV6-5
j_gene: TRBJ1-1
d_gene: NA
CDR3nt: TGTGCCAGCAGACAAAACCAGGGGAACACTGAAGCTTTCTTT
CDR3aa: CASRQNQGNTEAFF

abundance: NA
v_gene: TRBV18
j_gene: TRBJ2-5
d_gene: TRBD2
CDR3nt: TGTGCCAGCTCGCCAGCGGGGGCCGGCCAAGAGACCCAGTACTTC
CDR3aa: CASSPAGAGQETQYF

abundance: NA
v_gene: TRBV19
j_gene: TRBJ1-2
d_gene: NA
CDR3nt: TGTGCCAGTGATCCAGGGGCTAACTATGGCTACACCTTC
CDR3aa: CASDPGANYGYTF

abundance: once
v_gene: TRBV15
j_gene: TRBJ1-3
d_gene: NA
CDR3nt: TGTGCCACCAGCAGAGAGGTATACTCTGGAAACACCATATATTTT
CDR3aa: CATSREVYSGNTIYF

abundance: NA
v_gene: TRBV5-1
j_gene: TRBJ2-3
d_gene: NA
CDR3nt: TGCGCCAGCAGCTTGATTGACCCCGGAGATACGCAGTATTTT
CDR3aa: CASSLIDPGDTQYF

abundance: NA
v_gene: TRBV28
j_gene: TRBJ2-7
d_gene: NA
CDR3nt: TGTGCCAGCAGTTTGAGGGCGTACGAGCAGTACTTC
CDR3aa: CASSLRAYEQYF

abundance: NA
v_gene: TRBV19
j_gene: TRBJ2-6
d_gene: NA
CDR3nt: TGTGCCAGTAGTATAGAGTCTCGCCTCTCTGGGGCCAACGTCCTGACTTTC
CDR3aa: CASSIESRLSGANVLTF

abundance: NA
v_gene: TRBV7-8
j_gene: TRBJ2-7
d_gene: NA
CDR3nt: TGTGCCGGTGGGGATTCGACGGTTAACGAGCAGTACTTC
CDR3aa: CAGGDSTVNEQYF

abundance: few
v_gene: TRBV7-3
j_gene: TRBJ1-1
d_gene: NA
CDR3nt: TGTGCCAGCAGCTTAAGAGAGGGCGCTGAAGCTTTCTTT
CDR3aa: CASSLREGAEAFF

abundance: NA
v_gene: TRBV6-5
j_gene: TRBJ1-1
d_gene: NA
CDR3nt: TGTGCCACCCCCATCCGCGAGGGACTGAACACTGAAGCTTTCTTT
CDR3aa: CATPIREGLNTEAFF

abundance: NA
v_gene: TRBV5-1
j_gene: TRBJ1-1
d_gene: NA
CDR3nt: TGCGCCAGCAGCTTGGGTTGGAGGAGTACTGAAGCTTTCTTT
CDR3aa: CASSLGWRSTEAFF

abundance: NA
v_gene: TRBV28
j_gene: TRBJ2-1
d_gene: TRBD2
CDR3nt: TGTGCCAGCAGTTCAGCGGGGGGATCCTACAATGAGCAGTTCTTC
CDR3aa: CASSSAGGSYNEQFF

abundance: NA
v_gene: TRBV7-2
j_gene: TRBJ1-4
d_gene: TRBD1
CDR3nt: TGTGCCAGCAGCTCAAACACAGGGGGCACTAATGAAAAACTGTTTTTT
CDR3aa: CASSSNTGGTNEKLFF

abundance: NA
v_gene: TRBV2
j_gene: TRBJ2-1
d_gene: NA
CDR3nt: TGTGCCAGCAGGCAGGGGGGATACAATGAGCAGTTCTTC
CDR3aa: CASRQGGYNEQFF

abundance: NA
v_gene: TRBV5-6
j_gene: TRBJ2-5
d_gene: NA
CDR3nt: TGTGCCAGCAGCTCCCGGTGGTCTCAGAGAGAGACCCAGTACTTC
CDR3aa: CASSSRWSQRETQYF

abundance: NA
v_gene: TRBV3-1/TRBV3-2
j_gene: TRBJ2-5
d_gene: TRBD2
CDR3nt: TGTGCCAGCAGCCAAGGGGTAGCGGGAACCAAAGAGACCCAGTACTTC
CDR3aa: CASSQGVAGTKETQYF

abundance: NA
v_gene: TRBV18
j_gene: TRBJ2-7
d_gene: TRBD2
CDR3nt: TGTGCCAGCTCACCACCAACTAGCGGGTTTTCCTACGAGCAGTACTTC
CDR3aa: CASSPPTSGFSYEQYF

abundance: NA
v_gene: TRBV20-1
j_gene: TRBJ1-4
d_gene: NA
CDR3nt: TGCAGTGCGAGTACGGGCCACCGGGGAAAGCAAACTAATGAAAAACTGTTTTTT
CDR3aa: CSASTGHRGKQTNEKLFF

abundance: NA
v_gene: TRBV7-6
j_gene: TRBJ1-6
d_gene: NA
CDR3nt: TGTGCCAGCAGCTTAGACCACAGGAGCCTCCACTTT
CDR3aa: CASSLDHRSLHF

abundance: NA
v_gene: TRBV7-8
j_gene: TRBJ1-1
d_gene: NA
CDR3nt: TGTGCCAGCAGCTCCCGGGCGGCAGTGAACACTGAAGCTTTCTTT
CDR3aa: CASSSRAAVNTEAFF

abundance: once
v_gene: TRBV11-2
j_gene: TRBJ2-7
d_gene: NA
CDR3nt: TGTGCCAGCAGCTTAGGCGCCGGACCCGCGGGCGAGCAGTACTTC
CDR3aa: CASSLGAGPAGEQYF

abundance: NA
v_gene: TRBV12-3/TRBV12-4
j_gene: TRBJ1-1
d_gene: NA
CDR3nt: TGTGCCAGCAGGAACCCTAGGGGGGAAGCTTTCTTT
CDR3aa: CASRNPRGEAFF

abundance: NA
v_gene: TRBV7-2
j_gene: TRBJ1-2
d_gene: NA
CDR3nt: TGTGCCAGCAGCATCGACAGATATGGCTACACCTTC
CDR3aa: CASSIDRYGYTF

abundance: NA
v_gene: TRBV6-2/TRBV6-3
j_gene: TRBJ1-2
d_gene: NA
CDR3nt: TGTGCCAGCAGTTATTGGACCGGGAACTATGGCTACACCTTC
CDR3aa: CASSYWTGNYGYTF

abundance: once
v_gene: TRBV2
j_gene: TRBJ2-5
d_gene: NA
CDR3nt: TGTGCCAGCAGTGAGGACTTAAAAGAGACCCAGTACTTC
CDR3aa: CASSEDLKETQYF

abundance: few
v_gene: TRBV23-1
j_gene: TRBJ2-7
d_gene: TRBD2
CDR3nt: TGCGCCAGCAGTCAATCGAAGGGACTAGCGGGAGAGTTCTGCGAGCAGTACTTC
CDR3aa: CASSQSKGLAGEFCEQYF

abundance: NA
v_gene: TRBV5-6
j_gene: TRBJ1-3
d_gene: NA
CDR3nt: TGTGCCAGCAGCTTGGAGGTCGGGGTGGAAGGAAACACCATATATTTT
CDR3aa: CASSLEVGVEGNTIYF

abundance: NA
v_gene: TRBV27
j_gene: TRBJ2-3
d_gene: NA
CDR3nt: TGTGCCAGCAGTCCCCTGAAAAGGGATACGCAGTATTTT
CDR3aa: CASSPLKRDTQYF

abundance: NA
v_gene: TRBV2
j_gene: TRBJ1-6
d_gene: TRBD1
CDR3nt: TGTGCCAGCATCAGGGACAGGGGGCGAACGAATTCACCCCTCCACTTT
CDR3aa: CASIRDRGRTNSPLHF

abundance: NA
v_gene: TRBV5-1
j_gene: TRBJ1-2
d_gene: NA
CDR3nt: TGCGCCAGCAGCTTAGATGTGCGGGGGAACTATGGCTACACCTTC
CDR3aa: CASSLDVRGNYGYTF

abundance: NA
v_gene: TRBV9
j_gene: TRBJ2-5
d_gene: NA
CDR3nt: TGTGCCAGCAGCCCTACGGGGGGACAGCGAAATACCCAGTACTTC
CDR3aa: CASSPTGGQRNTQYF

abundance: NA
v_gene: TRBV12-3/TRBV12-4
j_gene: TRBJ2-7
d_gene: NA
CDR3nt: TGTGCCACCCAGGGAGGCACCTACGAGCAGTACTTC
CDR3aa: CATQGGTYEQYF